The clone carrying this TCR beta chain occurred a few times. Its antigen is as yet unknown. TCRdb's table, derived via immunoSEQ multiplex PCR, lists solely in-frame clones and lacks some. This table holds 100,000 to 110,000 clones, approximately 87% found once. The data are from a study of T cell responses to AZD1222 COVID-19 vaccine. The study's findings and limits: Every sample of the repertoires postdated the peak T cell response. CD4 TCRs covered the whole spike, strongest at regions 160-218 and 743-854. The study reported that nearly half of spike-specific TCRs target unmutated variant regions.

Trimming removed 7 bases from V and 5 bases from J; junction bases left unmatched: 2. The V gene's germline CDR1 is MNHEY and CDR2 SVGAGI. This CDR3 comprises 14 residues. The TCR was taken from an adult in good health. Sample: peripheral blood, taken on day 0 of AZD1222 vaccination. The V gene is TRBV6-5, the J gene TRBJ1-6; TRBD1 agrees at 10 bases. CDR3 amino acids: CASKTGGNNSPLHF. The CDR3 DNA reads TGTGCCAGCAAGACAGGGGGCAATAATTCACCCCTCCACTTT.